Presented here are 15 T cell receptor beta chains from one specimen sequenced in a study of T cell changes during pregnancy in multiple sclerosis. Clones were read by immunoSEQ multiplex PCR, and TCRdb kept only the in-frame ones, dropping some. The sample records roughly 40,000 clones, about nine tenths being singletons. The source was CD4+ T cells from peripheral blood mononuclear cells, collected in the third trimester of pregnancy. All receptors come from a female donor with multiple sclerosis, enrolled in a pregnancy study.

This clone was detected once. V is TRBV7-2 and J is TRBJ2-5, with TRBD2 matching over 7 bases. CDR1 SGHTA and CDR2 FQGNSA come from the germline V gene. The CDR3 spans 17 residues. V gave up 5 bases and J gave up 5 bases; unmatched junction bases: 17. In nucleotides, the CDR3 is TGTGCCAGCAGCCGCAACAAAGTTGGGCGGGAGCTGGAGACCCAGTACTTC. Its translation is CASSRNKVGRELETQYF.

The rearrangement uses TRBV6-6 and TRBJ1-2; tentative D call: TRBD1 (6 bases). V lost 6 bases, J lost 5 bases, and 13 bases lay in between. In germline, CDR1 is MNHNY, CDR2 SVGAGI (reference sequence). The CDR3 has 13 residues. The CDR3 sequence: CASRPQGGYGYTF. CDR3 bases: TGTGCCAGCAGACCACAGGGCGGTTATGGCTACACCTTC.

V gene TRBV7-6 combines with J gene TRBJ2-1; TRBD2 matches at 7 bases. V shed 1 base, J shed 6 bases, and the junction held 6 bases outside the gene matches. The CDR3 has 15 residues. CDR1 and CDR2 from the germline V gene are SGHVS and FNYEAQ. The CDR3 DNA is TGTGCCAGCAGCTTAGGTGGGAGGGCCATCAATGAGCAGTTCTTC. Translating it yields CASSLGGRAINEQFF.

This chain joins TRBV7-9 and TRBJ1-2; 7 nucleotides line up with TRBD1. The V and J ends lost 2 bases and 6 bases, in that order; junction bases with no gene match: 6. Germline V lookup: CDR1 SEHNR, CDR2 FQNEAQ (reference sequence). The CDR3 extends over 14 amino acids. DNA of the CDR3: TGTGCCAGCAGCTTATCCCTTACAGGGGATGGCTACACCTTC. This sequence encodes CASSLSLTGDGYTF.

For this clone: The sample carries other DNA sequences with the same CDR3. CDR3 residues: CASSLGGGSYEQYF. CDR3 coding DNA: TGTGCCAGCAGCTTAGGCGGGGGATCCTACGAGCAGTACTTC. The J gene is TRBJ2-7, the V gene TRBV7-2; 7 bases fit TRBD2. Germline V gives CDR1 SGHTA, CDR2 FQGNSA. This CDR3 comprises 14 residues. The V and J ends lost 1 base and 1 base, in that order; junction bases with no gene match: 1.

The chain recombines TRBV30 with TRBJ2-2; 7 bases fit TRBD2. Germline lookup yields CDR1 GTSNPN and CDR2 SVGIG (reference sequence). The CDR3 extends over 14 amino acids. V trimming: 0 bases; J trimming: 6 bases; junction bases outside the gene matches: 4. The CDR3 spells CAWSVLGRAGELFF. The CDR3 DNA reads TGTGCCTGGAGTGTACTGGGGAGGGCCGGGGAGCTGTTTTTT. The whole variable domain, filled in from reference TRBV30 and TRBJ2-2, reads SQTIHQWPATLVQPVGSPLSLECTVEGTSNPNLYWYRQAAGRGLQLLFYSVGIGQISSEVPQNLSASRPQDRQFILSSKKLLLSDSGFYLCAWSVLGRAGELFFGEGSRLTVL.

The CDR3 region is CASSPNPTQNTEAFF. The CDR3 DNA sequence: TGCGCCAGCAGCCCCAATCCAACACAGAACACTGAAGCTTTCTTT. This chain links TRBV5-1 with TRBJ1-1; D remains unclear. V dropped 4 bases and J dropped 1 base, with 14 bases sitting between them. The V gene's germline CDR1 is SGHRS and CDR2 YFSETQ. The CDR3 consists of 15 residues.

The chain joins TRBV11-2 to TRBJ2-1; 7 bases fit TRBD1. V lost 4 bases and J lost 5; bases outside the gene matches: 8. This CDR3 spans 15 amino acids. Per germline, CDR1 SGHAT and CDR2 FQNNGV. This chain's CDR3 is CASSYETGWNNEQFF. DNA of the CDR3: TGTGCCAGCAGCTATGAGACAGGGTGGAACAATGAGCAGTTCTTC.

The gene calls are TRBV27 and TRBJ2-1; 12 bases line up with TRBD2. Losses at the gene ends were 5 bases for V and 4 bases for J; bases not matched to a gene: 6. The CDR3 has 16 amino acids. CDR1 and CDR2 from the germline V gene are MNHEY and SMNVEV (reference sequence). CDR3 bases: TGTGCCAGCAGTCCCCTACTAGCGGGAGGATACAATGAGCAGTTCTTC. Translated: CASSPLLAGGYNEQFF.

The chain carries TRBV19 and TRBJ1-2; the D gene is possibly TRBD1 (6 bases). The V end was cut by 7 bases, the J end by 5 bases, with 20 bases between. Germline V gives CDR1 LNHDA, CDR2 SQIVND (reference sequence). The CDR3 extends over 15 amino acids. DNA for the CDR3: TGTGCCAGTATCGGAATCGGGGGGCAATTGTATGGCTACACCTTC. It codes for CASIGIGGQLYGYTF.

The rearrangement uses TRBV5-1 and TRBJ2-5, with 9 bases that match TRBD1. Per germline, CDR1 SGHRS and CDR2 YFSETQ. This CDR3 spans 16 amino acids. The V and J ends lost 4 bases and 1 base, in that order; junction bases with no gene match: 8. CDR3 sequence: CASSPGQGIGQETQYF. The CDR3 nucleotides are TGCGCCAGCAGCCCCGGACAGGGGATAGGCCAAGAGACCCAGTACTTC.

The rearrangement uses TRBV11-3 and TRBJ2-3, with D hard to call. V shed 3 bases and J shed 4 bases, with 11 bases lying between them. CDR3 length: 14 amino acids. Germline V gene sequence: CDR1 SGHNT, CDR2 YENEEA. CDR3 sequence: CASSFRHAPDTQYF. DNA for the CDR3: TGTGCCAGCAGCTTCCGCCACGCGCCAGATACGCAGTATTTT.

This clone was recorded a few times. This chain connects TRBV12-5 to TRBJ1-2; the D gene is possibly TRBD1 (6 bases). From germline, CDR1 is LGHNT and CDR2 FRNRAP. Trimming stripped 6 bases from V and 0 bases from J, with 11 bases between. The CDR3 runs to 14 residues. Here the CDR3 DNA reads TGTGCTAGTGGCGGACAGCCAGCTAACTATGGCTACACCTTC. Translation: CASGGQPANYGYTF.

V and J are TRBV11-2 and TRBJ2-6; 7 nucleotides match TRBD1. V shed 5 bases and J 3 bases; nucleotides not matched to a gene: 10. The germline V gene has CDR1 SGHAT and CDR2 FQNNGV. The CDR3 runs to 17 residues. CDR3 nucleotides: TGTGCCAGCAGCCCCCGGACAGGCTCACGTGGGGCCAACGTCCTGACTTTC. Amino acid sequence: CASSPRTGSRGANVLTF. Supplemented by reference TRBV11-2 and TRBJ2-6, the full variable domain reads EAGVAQSPRYKIIEKRQSVAFWCNPISGHATLYWYQQILGQGPKLLIQFQNNGVVDDSQLPKDRFSAERLKGVDSTLKIQPAKLEDSAVYLCASSPRTGSRGANVLTFGAGSRLTVL.

This chain uses TRBV27 with TRBJ2-5; the match to TRBD2 covers 12 bases. Unmatched junction bases numbered 10, after V lost 3 bases and J lost 5 bases. CDR1 MNHEY and CDR2 SMNVEV come from the germline V gene (reference sequence). The CDR3 contains 17 residues. The CDR3 bases are TGTGCCAGCAGTTTCTTAAGGACTAGCGGGATTCCCGAGACCCAGTACTTC. Amino acids: CASSFLRTSGIPETQYF.